Listed here is a single T cell receptor beta chain. The antigen remains unidentified. No patient had autoimmune disease or received systemic immunosuppression. Germline V gives CDR1 KGHSH, CDR2 LQKENI. V trimming: 5 bases; J trimming: 2 bases; junction bases outside the gene matches: 5. The CDR3 is 14 amino acids. Using immunoSEQ multiplex PCR, the repertoire was profiled, and TCRdb retains in-frame clones only, with some absent. The repertoire holds some 74,000 clones, 80% to 95% seen once, with 1.1% in the top ten. The data derive from a study of OX40 agonist ivuxolimab in advanced cancers. Turning to the study itself: Those enrolled were approximately 78% male, with a mean age of roughly 62 years and ages from roughly 20 to 85.

Study conclusions and caveats: Also showing low normalized T-cell clonal expansion were some of the nonresponders. Clonal expansion in partial responders at 0.1-3.0 mg/kg ranked among the lowest.

This receptor was obtained from an adult with an advanced solid tumor such as melanoma, head and neck, liver or kidney cancer. Sequenced material: CD4+ or CD8+ T cells sorted from blood, taken in a trial of the OX40 agonist ivuxolimab. The V call is TRBV18, the J call TRBJ2-7, with 8 positions matching TRBD2. The CDR3 DNA reads TGTGCCAGCTCAGAGCGGGGGACCCCCTACGAGCAGTACTTC. Protein sequence: CASSERGTPYEQYF.